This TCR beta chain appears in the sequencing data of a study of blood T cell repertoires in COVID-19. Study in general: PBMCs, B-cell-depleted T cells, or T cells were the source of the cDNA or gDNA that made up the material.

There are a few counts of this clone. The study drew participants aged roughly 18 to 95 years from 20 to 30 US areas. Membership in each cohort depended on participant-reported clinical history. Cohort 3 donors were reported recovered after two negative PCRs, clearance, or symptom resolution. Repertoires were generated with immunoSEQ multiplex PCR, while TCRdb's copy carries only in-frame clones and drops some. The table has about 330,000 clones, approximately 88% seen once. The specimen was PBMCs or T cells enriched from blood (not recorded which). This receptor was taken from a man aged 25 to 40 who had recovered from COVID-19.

The CDR3 protein is CASSLWTSGTDTQYF. The CDR3 nucleotides are TGTGCCAGCAGCTTATGGACTAGCGGGACAGATACGCAGTATTTT. The gene calls are TRBV7-3 and TRBJ2-3, with 11 bases aligning to TRBD2. This CDR3 contains 15 residues. V lost 2 bases and J lost 3; bases outside the gene matches: 1. Germline lookup yields CDR1 SGHTA and CDR2 FQGTGA.